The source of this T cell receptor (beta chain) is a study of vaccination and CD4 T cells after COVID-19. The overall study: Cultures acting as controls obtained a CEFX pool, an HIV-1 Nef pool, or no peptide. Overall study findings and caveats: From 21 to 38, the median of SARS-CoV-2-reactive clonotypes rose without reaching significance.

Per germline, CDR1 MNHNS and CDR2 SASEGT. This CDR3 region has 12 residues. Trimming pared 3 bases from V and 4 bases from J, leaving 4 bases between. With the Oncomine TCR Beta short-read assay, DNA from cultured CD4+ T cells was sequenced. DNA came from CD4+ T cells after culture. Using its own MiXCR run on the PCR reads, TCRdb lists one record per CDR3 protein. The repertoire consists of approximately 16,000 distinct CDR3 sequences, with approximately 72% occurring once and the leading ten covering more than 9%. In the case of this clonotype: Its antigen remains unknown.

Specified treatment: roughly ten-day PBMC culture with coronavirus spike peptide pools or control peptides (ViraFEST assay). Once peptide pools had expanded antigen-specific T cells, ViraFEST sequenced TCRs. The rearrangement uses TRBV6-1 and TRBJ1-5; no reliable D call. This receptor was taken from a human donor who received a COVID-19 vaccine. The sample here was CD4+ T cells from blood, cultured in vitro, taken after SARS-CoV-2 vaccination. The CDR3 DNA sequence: TGTGCCAGCAGTGACCAGAATCAGCCCCAGCATTTT. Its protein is CASSDQNQPQHF.